This TCR beta chain was found in a study of T cells after yellow fever vaccination. This clonotype appeared a few times. Its matching antigen is unknown. This CDR3 has 19 amino acids. The germline V and J ends were trimmed by 3 bases and 1 base, with 25 bases remaining between them. CDR1 and CDR2 (germline): SGDLS, YYNGEE. General study points: The appearance of a small share of clonotypes in both CD4 and CD8 compartments was observed. It was the secondary response that reached its peak faster, day 5 versus 15, but it was weaker. Re-detected after boosting: most primary clones, 96% of CD4 and over 80% of CD8.

Production of TCR cDNA was by 5'RACE template switching, which also added a universal primer site and UMIs. A single record per CDR3 protein comes from TCRdb applying MiXCR to the 5' RACE reads. The table lists some 110,000 distinct CDR3 sequences, 8.4% of them singletons. This sequence was found in a man aged 25-45 years who received the YFV17D yellow fever vaccine. The sample in question was CD8+ T cells sorted from PBMCs, obtained 45 days after the yellow fever booster vaccination. The V and J genes are TRBV9 and TRBJ1-2; TRBD1 is a possible D gene (6 bases). Here the CDR3 reads CASSENLAGGSNLNYGYTF. DNA for the CDR3: TGTGCCAGCAGCGAAAACCTTGCCGGGGGCTCCAACCTTAACTATGGCTACACCTTC.